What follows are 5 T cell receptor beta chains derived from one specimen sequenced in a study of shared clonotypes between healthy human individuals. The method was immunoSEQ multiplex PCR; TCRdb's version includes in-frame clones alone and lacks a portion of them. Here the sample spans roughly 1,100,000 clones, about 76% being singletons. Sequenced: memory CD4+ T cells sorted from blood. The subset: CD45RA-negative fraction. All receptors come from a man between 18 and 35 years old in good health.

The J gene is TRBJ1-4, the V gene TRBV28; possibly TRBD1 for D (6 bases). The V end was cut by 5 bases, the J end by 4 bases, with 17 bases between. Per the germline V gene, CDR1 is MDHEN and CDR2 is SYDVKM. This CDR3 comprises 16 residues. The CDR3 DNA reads TGTGCCAGCAGTGCCGCCGGGGGGGCACTTAATGAAAAACTGTTTTTT. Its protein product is CASSAAGGALNEKLFF.

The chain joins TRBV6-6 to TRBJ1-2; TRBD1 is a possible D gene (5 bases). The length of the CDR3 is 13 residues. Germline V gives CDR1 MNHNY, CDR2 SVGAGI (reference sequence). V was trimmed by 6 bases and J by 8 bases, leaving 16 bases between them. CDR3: CASSRGGMEGYTF. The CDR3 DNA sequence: TGTGCCAGCAGCCGGGGGGGGATGGAGGGCTACACCTTC.

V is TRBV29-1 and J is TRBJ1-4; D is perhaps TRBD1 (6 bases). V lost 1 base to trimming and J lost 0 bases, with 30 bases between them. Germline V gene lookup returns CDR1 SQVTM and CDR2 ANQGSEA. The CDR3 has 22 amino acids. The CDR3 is CSVEVQGLPSQEGIATNEKLFF. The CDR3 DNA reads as TGCAGCGTTGAAGTACAGGGACTTCCCTCCCAGGAAGGTATAGCAACTAATGAAAAACTGTTTTTT.

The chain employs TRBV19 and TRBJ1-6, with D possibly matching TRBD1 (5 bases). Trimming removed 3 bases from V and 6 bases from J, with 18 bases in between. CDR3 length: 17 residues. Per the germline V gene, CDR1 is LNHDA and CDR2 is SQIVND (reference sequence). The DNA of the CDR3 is TGTGCCAGTAGTATCGGTGGGCAGGGAAGGATTAATTCACCCCTCCACTTT. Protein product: CASSIGGQGRINSPLHF.

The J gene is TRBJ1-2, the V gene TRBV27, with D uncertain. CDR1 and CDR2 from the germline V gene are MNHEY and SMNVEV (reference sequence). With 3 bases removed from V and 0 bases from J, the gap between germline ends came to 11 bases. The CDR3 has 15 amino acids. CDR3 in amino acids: CASSLDGSTNYGYTF. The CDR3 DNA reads TGTGCCAGCAGTTTGGACGGATCTACTAACTATGGCTACACCTTC.